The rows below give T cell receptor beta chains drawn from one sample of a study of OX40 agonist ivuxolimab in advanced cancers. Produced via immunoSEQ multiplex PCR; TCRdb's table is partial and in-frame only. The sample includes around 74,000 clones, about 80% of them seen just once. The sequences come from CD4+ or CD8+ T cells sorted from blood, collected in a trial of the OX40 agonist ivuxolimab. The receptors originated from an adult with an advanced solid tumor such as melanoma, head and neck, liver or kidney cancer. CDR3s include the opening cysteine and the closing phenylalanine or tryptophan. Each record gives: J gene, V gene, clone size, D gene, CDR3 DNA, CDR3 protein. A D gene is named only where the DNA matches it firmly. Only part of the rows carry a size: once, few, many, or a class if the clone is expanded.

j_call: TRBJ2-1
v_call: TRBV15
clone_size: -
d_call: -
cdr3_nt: TGTGCCACCAGCAGCCTTACGCCTAACAATGAGCAGTTCTTC
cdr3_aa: CATSSLTPNNEQFF

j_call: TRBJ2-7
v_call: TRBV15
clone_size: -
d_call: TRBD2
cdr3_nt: TGTGCCACCAGCAGGTCCGGGACTAGCGTTATTCACGAGCAGTACTTC
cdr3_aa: CATSRSGTSVIHEQYF

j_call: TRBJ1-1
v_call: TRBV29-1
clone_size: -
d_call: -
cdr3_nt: TGCAGCGTGAGGGGGGGAGAGAACACTGAAGCTTTCTTT
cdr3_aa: CSVRGGENTEAFF

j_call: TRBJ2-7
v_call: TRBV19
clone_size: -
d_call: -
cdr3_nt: TGTGCCAGTAGTACCGGGTACGAGCAGTACTTC
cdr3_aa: CASSTGYEQYF

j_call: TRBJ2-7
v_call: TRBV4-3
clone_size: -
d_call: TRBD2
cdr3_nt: TGCGCCAGCAGCCAAGTGGTGACTAGCGGGAGTAGGCACGAGCAGTACTTC
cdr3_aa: CASSQVVTSGSRHEQYF

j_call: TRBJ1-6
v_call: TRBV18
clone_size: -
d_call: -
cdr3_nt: TGTGCCAGCTCGGGCCAGCCAAATTCACCCCTCCACTTT
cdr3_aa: CASSGQPNSPLHF

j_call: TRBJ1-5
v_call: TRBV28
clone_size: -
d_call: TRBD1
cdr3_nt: TGTGCCAGCAGCCGACAGGGGGCGATCCATCAGCCCCAGCATTTT
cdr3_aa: CASSRQGAIHQPQHF

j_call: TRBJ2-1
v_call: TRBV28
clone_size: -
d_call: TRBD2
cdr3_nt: TGTGCCAGCACCGGGACTAGCGAAGTAAATGAGCAGTTCTTC
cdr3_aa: CASTGTSEVNEQFF

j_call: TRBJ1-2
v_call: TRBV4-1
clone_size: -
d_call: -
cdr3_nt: TGCGCCAGCAGCCAAGAATTTCGGCAGGGTGGCTATGGCTACACCTTC
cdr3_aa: CASSQEFRQGGYGYTF

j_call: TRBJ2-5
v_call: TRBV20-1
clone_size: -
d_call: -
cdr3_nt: TGCAGTGCTAGCGAACAAGAGACCCAGTACTTC
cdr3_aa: CSASEQETQYF

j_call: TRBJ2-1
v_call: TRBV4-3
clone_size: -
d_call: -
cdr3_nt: TGCGCCAGCAGCCAAGCCCCCCCAAGCTTTTACAATGAGCAGTTCTTC
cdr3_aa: CASSQAPPSFYNEQFF

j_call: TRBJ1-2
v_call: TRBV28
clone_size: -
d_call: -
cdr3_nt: TGTGCCACCAGGACGGGAGGGGGTTATGGCTACACCTTC
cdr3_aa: CATRTGGGYGYTF

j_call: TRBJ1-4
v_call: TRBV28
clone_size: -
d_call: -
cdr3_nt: TGTGCCAGCAGTTCCAACTCAGCAACTAATGAAAAACTGTTTTTT
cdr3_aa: CASSSNSATNEKLFF

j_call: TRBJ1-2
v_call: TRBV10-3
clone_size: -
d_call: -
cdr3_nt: TGTGCCATCAGTGAGTCGGCGCTCTTTCACTCCCGAGCTAACTATGGCTACACCTTC
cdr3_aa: CAISESALFHSRANYGYTF

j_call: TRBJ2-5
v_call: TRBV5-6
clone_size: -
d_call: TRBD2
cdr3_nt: TGTGCCAGCAGCCACGCACCCATCACTAGCGGAGGGGAGACCCAGTACTTC
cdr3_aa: CASSHAPITSGGETQYF

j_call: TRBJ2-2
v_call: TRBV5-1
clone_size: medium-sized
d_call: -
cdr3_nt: TGCGCCAGCAGCTTGGCCGCAGAGGGCACCGGGGAGCTGTTTTTT
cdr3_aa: CASSLAAEGTGELFF

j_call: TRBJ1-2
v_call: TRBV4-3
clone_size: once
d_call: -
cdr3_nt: TGCGCCAGCAGCCAAGCGGAGGCAGGGGCCTATGGCTACACCTTC
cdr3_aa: CASSQAEAGAYGYTF

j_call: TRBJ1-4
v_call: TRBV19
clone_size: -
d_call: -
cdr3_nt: TGTGCCCCACGAGGAAGGGGGGAAATGAAAAATTCCTTGTTTTTT
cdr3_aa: CAPRGRGEMKNSLFF

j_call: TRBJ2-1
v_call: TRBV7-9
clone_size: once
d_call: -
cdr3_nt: TGTGCCAGCAGCTTAGCGGTCCGCTCTGGCTACAATGAGCAGTTCTTC
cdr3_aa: CASSLAVRSGYNEQFF